The 3 T cell receptor beta chains reported below all come from one sample, sequenced in a study of T cells in Graves' hyperthyroidism and ophthalmopathy. The CDR3 regions of TCR beta were amplified from RNA transcripts. RT-PCR in the first round (using the HTBI primer set) targeted the TCR CDR3. TCRdb redid the calling of the multiplex PCR reads with MiXCR, one entry per CDR3 protein. The sample has 700,000 or so distinct CDR3 sequences; less than 20% are singletons. Sequencing used blood. The receptors originated from a man aged 18-30 years with Graves' hyperthyroidism.

This clonotype was recorded at least ten times. The chain employs TRBV28 and TRBJ1-1; 8 nucleotides line up with TRBD1. There are 15 residues in the CDR3. Germline V gives CDR1 MDHEN, CDR2 SYDVKM. J lost 1 base, V lost 7 bases, and 8 bases had no gene match. The CDR3 loop reads CASILTGAGNTEAFF. CDR3 coding DNA: TGTGCCAGCATACTGACAGGGGCTGGGAACACTGAAGCTTTCTTT. The full variable domain, its missing parts supplied by reference TRBV28 and TRBJ1-1, is DVKVTQSSRYLVKRTGEKVFLECVQDMDHENMFWYRQDPGLGLRLIYFSYDVKMKEKGDIPEGYSVSREKKERFSLILESASTNQTSMYLCASILTGAGNTEAFFGQGTRLTVV.

V gene TRBV29-1 combines with J gene TRBJ1-2; 8 bases are a match to TRBD1. Germline V gene lookup returns CDR1 SQVTM and CDR2 ANQGSEA. V trimming: 5 bases; J trimming: 6 bases; junction bases outside the gene matches: 8. CDR3 length: 13 amino acids. The CDR3 bases are TGCAGCGTTCTCGGACAGGGCAGAAATGGCTACACCTTC. Encoded protein: CSVLGQGRNGYTF.

There are many counts of this clonotype. A much larger clone lies one base from this, so it may be a read error. The V gene is TRBV7-8, the J gene TRBJ1-2; D possibly corresponds to TRBD1 (5 bases). There are 13 residues in the CDR3. V was clipped by 5 bases and J by 4 bases, with 11 bases between them. The V gene's germline CDR1 is SGHVS and CDR2 FQNEAQ. CDR3 sequence (DNA): TGTGCCAGCAGCATCGGGACGGTCTATGGCTACACCTTC. It codes for CASSIGTVYGYTF.